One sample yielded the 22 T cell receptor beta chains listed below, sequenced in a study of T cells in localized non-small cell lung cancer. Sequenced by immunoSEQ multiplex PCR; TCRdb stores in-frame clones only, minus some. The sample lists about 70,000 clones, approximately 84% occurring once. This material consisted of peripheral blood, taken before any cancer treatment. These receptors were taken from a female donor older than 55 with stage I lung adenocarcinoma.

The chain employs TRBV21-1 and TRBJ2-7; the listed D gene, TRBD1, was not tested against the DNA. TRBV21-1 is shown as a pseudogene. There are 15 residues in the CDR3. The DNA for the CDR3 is TGTGCCAACAGCAGAATGGACAGGCTGGCCAACGAGCAGTACTTC. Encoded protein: CANSRMDRLANEQYF.

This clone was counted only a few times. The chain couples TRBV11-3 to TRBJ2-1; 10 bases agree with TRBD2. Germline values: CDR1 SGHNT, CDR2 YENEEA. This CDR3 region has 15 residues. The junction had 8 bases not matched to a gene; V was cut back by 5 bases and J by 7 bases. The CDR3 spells CASSLVAGGINEQFF. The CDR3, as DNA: TGTGCCAGCAGCCTCGTAGCGGGGGGCATAAATGAGCAGTTCTTC.

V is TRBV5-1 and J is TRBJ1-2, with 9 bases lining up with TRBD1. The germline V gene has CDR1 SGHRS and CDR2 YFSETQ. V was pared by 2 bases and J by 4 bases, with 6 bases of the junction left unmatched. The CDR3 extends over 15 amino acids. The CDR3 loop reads CASSLGTGQSYGYTF. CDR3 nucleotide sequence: TGCGCCAGCAGCTTAGGGACAGGGCAATCCTATGGCTACACCTTC.

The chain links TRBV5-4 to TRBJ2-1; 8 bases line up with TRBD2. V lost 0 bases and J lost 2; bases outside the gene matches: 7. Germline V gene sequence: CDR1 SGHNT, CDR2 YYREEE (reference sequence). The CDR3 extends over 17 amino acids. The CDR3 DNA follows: TGTGCCAGCAGCTTGGCCATACTAGCGGAAACCTACAATGAGCAGTTCTTC. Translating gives CASSLAILAETYNEQFF.

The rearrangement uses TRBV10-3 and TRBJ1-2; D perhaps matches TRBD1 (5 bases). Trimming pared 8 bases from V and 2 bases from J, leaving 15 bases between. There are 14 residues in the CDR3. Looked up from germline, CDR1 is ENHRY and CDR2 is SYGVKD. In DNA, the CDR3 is TGTGCCATCGCTACAGGACAATTAAACTATGGCTACACCTTC. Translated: CAIATGQLNYGYTF.

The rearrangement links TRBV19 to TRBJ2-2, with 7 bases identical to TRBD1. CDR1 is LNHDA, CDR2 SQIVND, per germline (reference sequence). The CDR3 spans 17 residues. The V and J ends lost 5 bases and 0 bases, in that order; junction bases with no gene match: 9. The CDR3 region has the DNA TGTGCCAGTAGTGCCAGAACCGGGACAGCGAACACCGGGGAGCTGTTTTTT. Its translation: CASSARTGTANTGELFF.

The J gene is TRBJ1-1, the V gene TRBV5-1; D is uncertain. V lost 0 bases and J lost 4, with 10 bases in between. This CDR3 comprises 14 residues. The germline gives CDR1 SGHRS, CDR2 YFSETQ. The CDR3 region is CASSLERGSTEAFF. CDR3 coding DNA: TGCGCCAGCAGCTTGGAGCGGGGAAGCACTGAAGCTTTCTTT.

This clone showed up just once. The CDR3 loop reads CASTKPTSYEQYF. In DNA, the CDR3 is TGTGCCAGCACCAAACCGACTAGCTACGAGCAGTACTTC. The chain has TRBV11-2 and TRBJ2-7; possible D gene TRBD2, 6 bases. Trimming pared 7 bases from V and 3 bases from J, leaving 13 bases between. The CDR3 is made up of 13 amino acids. The germline V gene has CDR1 SGHAT and CDR2 FQNNGV.

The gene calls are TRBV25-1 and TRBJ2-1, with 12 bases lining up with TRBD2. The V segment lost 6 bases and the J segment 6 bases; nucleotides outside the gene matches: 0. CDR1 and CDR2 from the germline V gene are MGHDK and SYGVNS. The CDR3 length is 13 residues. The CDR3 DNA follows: TGTGCCAGCAGGGGACTAGCGGGCAATGAGCAGTTCTTC. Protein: CASRGLAGNEQFF.

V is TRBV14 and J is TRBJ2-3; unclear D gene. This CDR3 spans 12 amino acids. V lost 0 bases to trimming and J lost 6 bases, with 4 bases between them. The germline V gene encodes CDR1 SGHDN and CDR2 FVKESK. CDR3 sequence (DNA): TGTGCCAGCAGCCAAGAGGCGGATACGCAGTATTTT. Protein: CASSQEADTQYF.

The CDR3 protein is CASSLSSPVNTEAFF. CDR3 DNA: TGTGCCAGCAGTTTATCCTCCCCAGTGAACACTGAAGCTTTCTTT. This chain joins TRBV28 and TRBJ1-1; no definite D call. The CDR3 sequence is 15 residues long. The germline gives CDR1 MDHEN, CDR2 SYDVKM. V lost 1 base and J 0 bases, leaving 9 bases between the germline ends.

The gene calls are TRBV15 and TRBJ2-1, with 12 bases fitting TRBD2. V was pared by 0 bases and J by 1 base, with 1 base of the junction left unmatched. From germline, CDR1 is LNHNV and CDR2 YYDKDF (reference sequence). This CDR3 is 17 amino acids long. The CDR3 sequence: CATSRETSGGSYNEQFF. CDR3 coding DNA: TGTGCCACCAGCAGAGAGACTAGCGGGGGTTCCTACAATGAGCAGTTCTTC.

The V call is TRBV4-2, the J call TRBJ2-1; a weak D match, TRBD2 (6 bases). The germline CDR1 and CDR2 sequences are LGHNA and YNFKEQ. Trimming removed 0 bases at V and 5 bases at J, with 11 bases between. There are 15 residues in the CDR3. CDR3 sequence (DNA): TGTGCCAGCAGCCAAGATGGGGGGTCCCACAATGAGCAGTTCTTC. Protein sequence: CASSQDGGSHNEQFF.

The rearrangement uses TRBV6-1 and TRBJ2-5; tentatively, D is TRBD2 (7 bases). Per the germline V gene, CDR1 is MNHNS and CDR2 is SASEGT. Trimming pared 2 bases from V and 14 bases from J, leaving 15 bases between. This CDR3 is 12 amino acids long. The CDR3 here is CASSEWGGTIYF. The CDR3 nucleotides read TGTGCCAGCAGTGAATGGGGGGGGACAATTTACTTC.

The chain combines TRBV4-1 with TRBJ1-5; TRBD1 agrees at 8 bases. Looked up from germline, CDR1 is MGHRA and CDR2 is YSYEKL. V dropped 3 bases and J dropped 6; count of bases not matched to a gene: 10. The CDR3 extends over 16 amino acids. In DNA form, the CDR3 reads TGCGCCAGCAGCCAGACTGTTATCAGGGGGCCTCAGCCCCAGCATTTT. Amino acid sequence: CASSQTVIRGPQPQHF.

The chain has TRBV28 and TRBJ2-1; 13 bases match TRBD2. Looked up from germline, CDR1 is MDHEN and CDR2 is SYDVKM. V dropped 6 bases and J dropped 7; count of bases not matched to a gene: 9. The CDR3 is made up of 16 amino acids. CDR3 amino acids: CASRVGLAGEVNEQFF. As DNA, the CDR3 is TGTGCCAGCAGAGTCGGACTAGCGGGAGAAGTAAATGAGCAGTTCTTC.

The CDR3 here is CASSLGLAGAPTQETQYF. In DNA, the CDR3 is TGTGCCAGCAGCCTAGGACTAGCGGGAGCGCCAACCCAAGAGACCCAGTACTTC. This chain joins TRBV28 and TRBJ2-5, with 13 bases that match TRBD2. From germline, CDR1 is MDHEN and CDR2 SYDVKM. V gave up 6 bases and J gave up 1 base; unmatched junction bases: 11. CDR3 length: 18 residues.

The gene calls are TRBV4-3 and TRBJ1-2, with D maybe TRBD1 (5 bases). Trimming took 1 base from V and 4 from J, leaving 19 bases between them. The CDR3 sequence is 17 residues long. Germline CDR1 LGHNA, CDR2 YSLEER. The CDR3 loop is CASSQAPTSTASYGYTF. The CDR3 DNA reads TGCGCCAGCAGCCAAGCTCCCACTTCGACAGCGAGCTATGGCTACACCTTC.

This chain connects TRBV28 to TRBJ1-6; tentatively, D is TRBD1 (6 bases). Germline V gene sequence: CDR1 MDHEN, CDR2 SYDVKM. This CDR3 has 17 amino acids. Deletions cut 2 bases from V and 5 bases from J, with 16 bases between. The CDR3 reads CASSLRTGKLHNSPLHF. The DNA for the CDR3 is TGTGCCAGCAGTTTACGTACAGGGAAATTGCATAATTCACCCCTCCACTTT.

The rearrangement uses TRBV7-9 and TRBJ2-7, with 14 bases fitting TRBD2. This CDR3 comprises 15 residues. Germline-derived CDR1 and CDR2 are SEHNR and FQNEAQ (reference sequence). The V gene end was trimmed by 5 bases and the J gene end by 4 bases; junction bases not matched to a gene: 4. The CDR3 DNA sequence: TGTGCCAGCAGCGGGACTAGCGGGAGAGTATACGAGCAGTACTTC. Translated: CASSGTSGRVYEQYF.

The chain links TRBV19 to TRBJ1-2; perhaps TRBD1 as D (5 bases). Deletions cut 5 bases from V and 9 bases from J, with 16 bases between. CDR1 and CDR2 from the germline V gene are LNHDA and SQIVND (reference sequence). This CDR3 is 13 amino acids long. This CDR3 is CASSVPGQGSYTF. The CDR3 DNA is TGTGCCAGTAGTGTACCAGGCCAGGGTAGCTACACCTTC.

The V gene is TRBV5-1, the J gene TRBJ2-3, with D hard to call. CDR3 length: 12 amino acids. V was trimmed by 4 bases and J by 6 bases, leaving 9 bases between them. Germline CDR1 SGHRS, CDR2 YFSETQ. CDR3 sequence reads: CASSPDFDTQYF. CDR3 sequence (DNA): TGCGCCAGCAGCCCTGATTTCGATACGCAGTATTTT.